Following are 26 T cell receptor beta chains from one sample sequenced in a study of CD8 T cells in ankylosing spondylitis. Study observations and caveats: In ankylosing spondylitis blood, a motif of about 8 highly homologous TCR beta variants appeared characteristic.

Each CDR3 protein gets one entry after TCRdb re-called the 5' RACE reads with MiXCR. The profile covers about 220,000 distinct CDR3 sequences, with more than 5.5% appearing a single time and 13% to 15% taken by the ten largest. Their recognized antigens are unknown. The sample comprised blood, either unsorted or a sorted T cell fraction (not recorded which). Receptors originate from a male donor with ankylosing spondylitis.

This clonotype appeared many times. This rearrangement joins TRBV28 to TRBJ1-1; D remains unclear. The CDR3 covers 16 residues. Germline CDR1 and CDR2: MDHEN and SYDVKM. Deletions cut 5 bases from V and 4 bases from J, with 20 bases between. CDR3 sequence: CASSPRTKVRGTEAFF. In DNA, the CDR3 is TGTGCCAGCAGTCCCCGGACCAAGGTCCGGGGCACTGAAGCTTTCTTT.

This clonotype was observed many times. The V gene is TRBV7-9, the J gene TRBJ2-7, with D possibly matching TRBD2 (5 bases). From germline, CDR1 is SEHNR and CDR2 FQNEAQ (reference sequence). The CDR3 has 14 amino acids. V was cut by 5 bases and J by 0 bases, with 11 bases left in between. CDR3 region: CASSPDGVSYEQYF. The CDR3 DNA is TGTGCCAGCAGCCCAGACGGGGTCTCCTACGAGCAGTACTTC.

There are a few counts of this clonotype. The J gene is TRBJ1-1, the V gene TRBV7-9; unclear D gene. The CDR3 sequence is 13 residues long. Trimming pared 1 base from V and 8 bases from J, leaving 11 bases between. CDR1 and CDR2 (germline): SEHNR, FQNEAQ (reference sequence). CDR3 sequence: CASSLVEAVEAFF. CDR3 DNA sequence: TGTGCCAGCAGCTTAGTTGAGGCAGTCGAAGCTTTCTTT.

The DNA of the CDR3 is TGTGCCAGCAGTTACTCGAGGGACAGGGGACTAGCGGGAGTGTACGAGCAGTTCTTC. Protein product: CASSYSRDRGLAGVYEQFF. This sequence joins TRBV6-2 or TRBV6-3 and TRBJ2-1, with 14 bases aligning to TRBD2. There are 19 residues in the CDR3. V lost 0 bases, J lost 10 bases, and 14 bases stayed unmatched. Germline V gene sequence: CDR1 MNHEY, CDR2 SVGEGT.

At least ten counts were recorded for this clonotype. The V gene is TRBV10-3, the J gene TRBJ2-2; tentatively, D is TRBD2 (6 bases). This CDR3 region has 17 residues. Germline CDR1 and CDR2: ENHRY and SYGVKD. Trimming removed 2 bases at V and 2 bases at J, with 15 bases between. The CDR3 region has the DNA TGTGCCATCAGTGAGAGCCGACTAGACCCCAACACCGGGGAGCTGTTTTTT. Amino acids: CAISESRLDPNTGELFF.

V is TRBV10-1 and J is TRBJ2-1; a weak D match, TRBD2 (5 bases). CDR1 and CDR2 (germline): WNHNN, SYGVQD (reference sequence). V was trimmed by 5 bases and J by 3 bases, leaving 14 bases between them. The CDR3 is 15 amino acids. The CDR3 region has the DNA TGCGCCAGCAGTAGTCAGGAGGACGGCTACAATGAGCAGTTCTTC. Its translation is CASSSQEDGYNEQFF.

This clonotype was detected ten times or more. The chain is built from TRBV29-1 and TRBJ2-7; D is unclear. V shed 4 bases and J shed 0 bases, with 7 bases lying between them. The germline V gene has CDR1 SQVTM and CDR2 ANQGSEA. The CDR3 has 12 amino acids. This CDR3 is CSVAGSSYEQYF. The CDR3 DNA reads TGCAGCGTTGCCGGATCCTCCTACGAGCAGTACTTC.

This clonotype was detected ten times or more. This sequence joins TRBV27 and TRBJ2-4, with D possibly matching TRBD1 (6 bases). Germline V gene sequence: CDR1 MNHEY, CDR2 SMNVEV (reference sequence). The CDR3 runs to 13 residues. V was trimmed by 6 bases and J by 8 bases, leaving 14 bases between them. For the CDR3, the DNA is TGTGCCAGCAGCCCCAGGGGCCCGGACATTCAGTACTTC. Translation gives CASSPRGPDIQYF.

This clonotype has a count of ten or more. The V gene is TRBV20-1, the J gene TRBJ1-2; weak D call: TRBD1 (5 bases). Germline lookup yields CDR1 DFQATT and CDR2 SNEGSKA (reference sequence). Deletions cut 8 bases from V and 8 bases from J, with 12 bases between. The length of the CDR3 is 10 residues. In DNA, the CDR3 is TGCAGTAGACCAGGGACGGGCTACACCTTC. Its translation: CSRPGTGYTF.

In this sample, this clonotype turned up a few times. CDR3 loop: CASSYSIRGTYEQYF. The CDR3 DNA follows: TGTGCCAGCAGTTACTCGATCAGGGGGACCTACGAGCAGTACTTC. The chain recombines TRBV6-5 with TRBJ2-7; 7 bases are a match to TRBD1. The ends lost 0 bases at V and 2 bases at J; junction bases unmatched: 4. In germline, CDR1 is MNHEY, CDR2 SVGAGI. The CDR3 is made up of 15 amino acids.

This clonotype was counted many times. This chain links TRBV4-3 with TRBJ1-3, with 9 bases lining up with TRBD1. The V and J ends lost 1 base and 0 bases, in that order; junction bases with no gene match: 4. Germline CDR1 LGHNA, CDR2 YSLEER. The CDR3 loop spans 17 amino acids. Here the CDR3 reads CASSQGTGDSSGNTIYF. CDR3 DNA sequence: TGCGCCAGCAGCCAAGGGACAGGGGATAGCTCTGGAAACACCATATATTTT.

The rearrangement links TRBV7-8 to TRBJ2-7, with no clear D. V gave up 1 base and J gave up 7 bases, with 14 bases separating them. The CDR3 is 14 residues long. Germline V CDR1 and CDR2: SGHVS, FQNEAQ. The CDR3 spells CASSLVGGVAEQYF. The CDR3 DNA follows: TGTGCCAGCAGCTTAGTCGGTGGAGTAGCTGAGCAGTACTTC.

In this sample, this clonotype turned up many times. The chain links TRBV4-2 to TRBJ2-7, with D possibly matching TRBD2 (6 bases). Germline-derived CDR1 and CDR2 are LGHNA and YNFKEQ. The CDR3 runs to 15 residues. V gave up 4 bases and J gave up 4 bases, with 17 bases separating them. Here the CDR3 reads CASSPESGRPYEQYF. CDR3 coding DNA: TGTGCCAGCAGCCCGGAGAGTGGGAGGCCGTACGAGCAGTACTTC.

This clonotype was recorded many times. The genes are TRBV7-9 and TRBJ2-3; D unresolved. The CDR3 consists of 13 residues. V was shortened by 1 base and J by 11 bases, with 13 bases between the two germline ends. The germline CDR1 and CDR2 sequences are SEHNR and FQNEAQ (reference sequence). DNA for the CDR3: TGTGCCAGCAGCTTAGAATCGACATTCGTGCAGTATTTT. This encodes CASSLESTFVQYF.

The genes are TRBV6-2 or TRBV6-3 and TRBJ2-1, with 9 bases that match TRBD2. V was clipped by 2 bases and J by 1 base; unmatched bases: 3. Germline V gives CDR1 MNHEY, CDR2 SVGEGT. The CDR3 totals 16 residues. CDR3 bases: TGTGCCAGCAGTTACACAGCGGGAGGATCCTACAATGAGCAGTTCTTC. Amino acids: CASSYTAGGSYNEQFF.

This clonotype was observed many times. The chain recombines TRBV28 with TRBJ1-1; possible D gene TRBD1, 6 bases. Germline values: CDR1 MDHEN, CDR2 SYDVKM. Trimming took 2 bases from V and 7 from J, leaving 17 bases between them. The CDR3 sequence is 15 residues long. CDR3 sequence reads: CASSLGGRGRGEAFF. In nucleotides, the CDR3 is TGTGCCAGCAGTTTAGGGGGCAGGGGAAGAGGTGAAGCTTTCTTT.

This clonotype showed up many times. This CDR3 is CASSPGKGLGDNEQFF. CDR3 coding DNA: TGTGCCAGCAGCCCAGGGAAGGGGTTAGGAGACAATGAGCAGTTCTTC. The chain has TRBV6-4 and TRBJ2-1; TRBD1 might be the D (5 bases). The CDR3 is made up of 16 amino acids. The ends were cut back, 6 bases at V and 5 bases at J, with 20 bases in the middle. CDR1 is MRHNA, CDR2 SNTAGT, per germline.

The V and J genes are TRBV9 and TRBJ2-1; possibly TRBD1 or TRBD2 for D (5 bases each). This CDR3 spans 19 amino acids. V dropped 0 bases and J dropped 1 base, with 20 bases sitting between them. CDR1 and CDR2 (germline): SGDLS, YYNGEE. CDR3 DNA sequence: TGTGCCAGCAGCGTAGTCGGGACGTCCGGGGACGAATCCTACAATGAGCAGTTCTTC. Its protein is CASSVVGTSGDESYNEQFF.

The table lists this clonotype with many counts. V is TRBV5-1 and J is TRBJ2-3, with unresolved D. The CDR3 spans 15 residues. CDR1 and CDR2 from the germline V gene are SGHRS and YFSETQ. The V gene lost 1 base and the J gene lost 1 base, with 10 bases spanning the gap. The DNA for the CDR3 is TGCGCCAGCAGCTTGTATGGGGATGGCACAGATACGCAGTATTTT. Protein: CASSLYGDGTDTQYF.

This chain uses TRBV20-1 with TRBJ1-4; TRBD1 is a possible D gene (6 bases). Trimming left V 6 bases short and J 5 bases short, with 16 bases between. The CDR3 length is 14 residues. Germline V gives CDR1 DFQATT, CDR2 SNEGSKA (reference sequence). CDR3 bases: TGCAGTGCAACACCCCGGGACAACAATGAAAAACTGTTTTTT. Translating it yields CSATPRDNNEKLFF.

The rearrangement links TRBV7-8 to TRBJ2-7; TRBD1 matches 8 bases. This CDR3 region has 16 residues. CDR1 is SGHVS and CDR2 is FQNEAQ in the germline V gene. Trimming took 4 bases from V and 1 from J; bases not matched to a gene: 9. CDR3 DNA: TGTGCCAGCAGCTCCCGGACAGGGATTGGGTCCTACGAGCAGTACTTC. Amino acids: CASSSRTGIGSYEQYF.

This clonotype appeared a few times. The chain is built from TRBV4-3 and TRBJ1-1; D not certain. There are 14 residues in the CDR3. Trimming stripped 0 bases from V and 3 bases from J, with 8 bases between. Germline lookup yields CDR1 LGHNA and CDR2 YSLEER. CDR3 nucleotides: TGCGCCAGCAGCCAAGATCCCGGATACACTGAAGCTTTCTTT. Translating it yields CASSQDPGYTEAFF.

Many counts were recorded for this clonotype. V gene TRBV11-2 combines with J gene TRBJ2-5, with a weak D call TRBD2 (6 bases). The V end lost 6 bases, the J end lost 5 bases, and 16 bases lay between the germline ends. Germline CDR1 and CDR2: SGHAT and FQNNGV. This CDR3 has 14 amino acids. The CDR3 loop reads CASRPSGSRETQYF. As DNA, the CDR3 is TGTGCCAGCAGACCAAGCGGGTCCCGGGAGACCCAGTACTTC.

The chain uses TRBV30 and TRBJ2-3; D ambiguous. The germline CDR1 and CDR2 sequences are GTSNPN and SVGIG (reference sequence). V lost 5 bases and J 7 bases, leaving 10 bases between the germline ends. There are 11 residues in the CDR3. This CDR3 is CAWEDLHTQYF. The CDR3 DNA is TGTGCCTGGGAGGACCTTCATACGCAGTATTTT.

This clonotype has a count of ten or more. V gene TRBV28 combines with J gene TRBJ2-4; D may match TRBD1 or TRBD2 (5 bases each). V was clipped by 5 bases and J by 1 base, with 18 bases between them. The CDR3 runs 17 residues. Germline loops: CDR1 MDHEN, CDR2 SYDVKM. The CDR3 spells CASSLPRDGRAKNIQYF. The CDR3 DNA reads TGTGCCAGCAGTCTTCCCCGGGACGGCAGGGCCAAAAACATTCAGTACTTC. Looking up the rest from reference TRBV28 and TRBJ2-4 gives the full variable domain: DVKVTQSSRYLVKRTGEKVFLECVQDMDHENMFWYRQDPGLGLRLIYFSYDVKMKEKGDIPEGYSVSREKKERFSLILESASTNQTSMYLCASSLPRDGRAKNIQYFGAGTRLSVL.

This clonotype was counted at least ten times. The J gene is TRBJ1-1, the V gene TRBV7-9; D unresolved. The CDR3 contains 12 residues. Trimming removed 5 bases at V and 2 bases at J, with 6 bases between. The germline CDR1 and CDR2 sequences are SEHNR and FQNEAQ (reference sequence). CDR3 DNA: TGTGCCAGCAGCCCCCGCAACACTGAAGCTTTCTTT. It encodes CASSPRNTEAFF.